The clone carrying this T cell receptor (beta chain) was counted ten times or more. The antigen is unknown. Among the patients, none had received any treatment before thyroid surgery. Per the study methods: The distant-metastasis classifier for papillary thyroid cancer was built from CDR3 differences across clinicopathological groups. With MiXCR, TCRdb reprocessed the PCR reads. The V and J calls and clone size are TCRdb's, not the authors'. This table has 15,000 to 20,000 clones, about 13% appearing once. The sample is drawn from a study of metastatic and nonmetastatic thyroid tumors. As for the study in general: Both malignant and benign thyroid patients supplied peripheral blood and tumor or nodule tissue samples, across which the repertoires of these patients were then compared.

Notes on the study in general: The reported finding was significantly higher TCR beta diversity in malignant thyroid tumors relative to benign nodules, in blood and tumor.

V dropped 5 bases and J dropped 4 bases, with 11 bases sitting between them. Germline CDR1 DFQATT, CDR2 SNEGSKA (reference sequence). The CDR3 contains 12 residues. This chain connects TRBV20-1 to TRBJ1-2; D remains ambiguous. The TCR originated in a female donor with papillary thyroid cancer or a benign thyroid nodule (not recorded which). Some clones in this sample may be carry-over from other donors' samples. Sequencing was performed on blood. CDR3 nucleotides: TGCAGTGCTTCGACGGCAAGCTATGGCTACACCTTC. Encoded protein: CSASTASYGYTF.